The rows below give T cell receptor beta chains drawn from one sample of a study of Graves' ophthalmopathy and Graves' hyperthyroidism. TCRdb used MiXCR to reprocess the multiplex PCR reads, holding one entry per CDR3 protein. The data contain 300,000 to 400,000 distinct CDR3 sequences, approximately 18% of them singletons. Sequenced material: peripheral blood. Receptors were obtained from an adult woman with stable Graves' hyperthyroidism. CDR3s include the opening cysteine and the closing phenylalanine or tryptophan. The D gene is left open where the match is weak. Part of the rows lack a size; the others show once, few, many or a class for expanded clones.

j_call clone_size v_call d_call cdr3_nt cdr3_aa
TRBJ2-2 many TRBV7-3 . TGTGCCAGCAGCTTAGGGCAGACCGGGGAGCTGTTTTTT CASSLGQTGELFF
TRBJ2-7 . TRBV11-1 TRBD2 TGTGCCAGCAGCTTAGTATTGGGGCTAGCGGGGCCATACGAGCAGTACTTC CASSLVLGLAGPYEQYF
TRBJ2-5 many TRBV24-1 TRBD2 TGTGCCACCAGTGATTTAACTAGCGGGGACCAAGAGACCCAGTACTTC CATSDLTSGDQETQYF
TRBJ2-7 many TRBV7-9 . TGTGCCAGCAGCAATCCTCGGGCAGGCTACGAGCAGTACTTC CASSNPRAGYEQYF
TRBJ1-5 . TRBV19 . TGTGCCAGTAGTGAACGAGGGACCGATAGCAATCAGCCCCAGCATTTT CASSERGTDSNQPQHF
TRBJ2-5 . TRBV4-3 . TGCGCCAGCAGCCAAGTTCTGGGGGCAGGGGAGACCCAGTACTTC CASSQVLGAGETQYF
TRBJ1-2 many TRBV4-1 TRBD1 TGCGCCAGCAGCCAATTGACAGGGGGCGGTGGCTACACCTTC CASSQLTGGGGYTF
TRBJ1-1 . TRBV30 . TGTGCCTGGAGTGCCTCAAGGTGGAACACTGAAGCTTTCTTT CAWSASRWNTEAFF
TRBJ1-1 many TRBV25-1 TRBD1 TGTGCCAGCAGTGTCCAATATGACAGGGCAGGGGGGAAAGCTTTCTTT CASSVQYDRAGGKAFF
TRBJ2-4 . TRBV11-1 . TGTGCCAGCAGCTTTGGCGGGTCGGGGCGGGCCAAAAACATTCAGTACTTC CASSFGGSGRAKNIQYF
TRBJ1-6 many TRBV12-3/TRBV12-4 . TGTGCCAGCAGTTTCCAGGGGTTGTATTCACCCCTCCACTTT CASSFQGLYSPLHF
TRBJ2-3 many TRBV20-1 . TGCAGTGCTAGAGTACGCGGGGGCACAGATACGCAGTATTTT CSARVRGGTDTQYF
TRBJ1-5 . TRBV27 . TGTGCCAGCAGTCCCACAGGGATGCCCCAGCATTTT CASSPTGMPQHF
TRBJ2-7 . TRBV6-5 TRBD1 TGTGCCAGCCGTTCATACAGGGGGACGGCCTACGAGCAGTACTTC CASRSYRGTAYEQYF
TRBJ1-1 many TRBV9 . TGTGCCAGCAGCGTAGATGGAGTTGCGGGTGAAGCTTTCTTT CASSVDGVAGEAFF
TRBJ2-3 few TRBV6-7 TRBD2 TGTGCCAGCAGTCTCCAGGGCTCCTACTTTAGCGGGAGGGTCCCCACAGATACGCAGTATTTT CASSLQGSYFSGRVPTDTQYF
TRBJ2-7 many TRBV20-1 TRBD2 TGCAGTGCTAGAGATTTTATTGGAGCGGGAGGGCCCGAGCAACGAAACTACGAGCAGTACTTC CSARDFIGAGGPEQRNYEQYF
TRBJ2-2 many TRBV7-2 . TGTGCCAGCAGCTTAGTTGTCGGGGAGCTGTTTTTT CASSLVVGELFF
TRBJ2-7 many TRBV7-3 . TGTGCCAGCAGCTTAATGCCTGGTAGTGGGGAGCAGTACTTC CASSLMPGSGEQYF
TRBJ2-3 few TRBV7-8 TRBD2 TGTGCCAGCAGCCTAGCGGGAGGGGGGAGAGATACGCAGTATTTT CASSLAGGGRDTQYF
TRBJ2-5 . TRBV7-2 . TGTGCCAGCATCCCCAATGGCGGCCAAGAGACCCAGTACTTC CASIPNGGQETQYF
TRBJ1-2 few TRBV5-6 . TGTGCCAGCAGCGAAGCCTACAGGCTCTTAGGCTACACCTTC CASSEAYRLLGYTF
TRBJ2-2 . TRBV5-1 . TGCGCCACCGGGCAAAAGGTGGACCTCTCCGCCGGGGAGCTGTTTTTT CATGQKVDLSAGELFF
TRBJ2-4 many TRBV7-8 TRBD1 TGTGCCAGCAGCTTAGACATAGACAGGGCAAACATTAAGTACTTC CASSLDIDRANIKYF
TRBJ2-5 many TRBV20-1 TRBD2 TGCAGTGCTAGAAACCTAGCGGGAGGCCAAGAGACCCAGTACTTC CSARNLAGGQETQYF
TRBJ1-5 many TRBV20-1 TRBD1 TGCAGTGCTCGGGAGTTGGACAGGGGATATAGCAATCAGCCCCAGCATTTT CSARELDRGYSNQPQHF
TRBJ1-2 many TRBV18 . TGTGCCAGCTCACCTGAAGGGCAGGATCGCTCCGGCTACACCTTC CASSPEGQDRSGYTF
TRBJ2-3 . TRBV6-5 TRBD2 TGTGCCAGCAGTTCAGGACTAGCCCGAGGGACGCAGTATTTT CASSSGLARGTQYF